What follows describes a single T cell receptor beta chain. Its antigen is unidentified. This sample is drawn from a study of liver allograft versus peripheral blood T cells. Study as a whole: The authors compared T cell receptor repertoires in transplanted livers with recipients' peripheral blood repertoires. Overall study findings and caveats: Reports indicated that T cell receptor repertoires inside liver allografts differed from those in peripheral blood.

One entry per CDR3 protein, called by TCRdb with MiXCR from the reads. The sample has about 5,000 distinct CDR3 sequences; 17% are singletons. The CDR3 runs 16 residues. The V end lost 6 bases, the J end lost 0 bases, and 18 bases lay between the germline ends. Looked up from germline, CDR1 is SNHLY and CDR2 is FYNNEI. This sequence joins TRBV2 and TRBJ2-7; possibly TRBD1 for D (6 bases). The TCR sequence derives from a human patient who had a liver transplant. Some T cells may possibly be graft donor cells. CDR3 loop: CASSTTTGPLSYEQYF. The CDR3 nucleotides are TGTGCCAGCAGCACGACGACAGGTCCCCTCTCCTACGAGCAGTACTTC. The full variable domain, its missing parts supplied by reference TRBV2 and TRBJ2-7, is EPEVTQTPSHQVTQMGQEVILRCVPISNHLYFYWYRQILGQKVEFLVSFYNNEISEKSEIFDDQFSVERPDGSNFTLKIRSTKLEDSAMYFCASSTTTGPLSYEQYFGPGTRLTVT.